A selection of T cell receptor beta chains follows, all from one sample in a study of blood T cell repertoires in COVID-19. Profiling relied on immunoSEQ multiplex PCR, and the TCRdb table lists in-frame clones only, not all of them. The profile shows about 210,000 clones, roughly nine tenths of them singletons. Sequencing was performed on PBMCs or T cells enriched from blood (not recorded which). These receptors originate from a woman aged 18-35 years who had recovered from COVID-19. Each CDR3 is given with its conserved first and last residue. D genes are given only for firm matches. Some rows have no size entry. The others give once, few or many, or a class for an expanded clone.

cdr3_length d_call j_call clone_size v_call cdr3_aa cdr3_nt
12 - TRBJ1-1 - TRBV29-1 CSAGQSYTEAFF TGCAGCGCCGGACAGAGTTACACTGAAGCTTTCTTT
15 - TRBJ1-2 - TRBV7-2 CASSLGSRVRYGYTF TGTGCCAGCAGCTTAGGGTCCAGGGTTCGATATGGCTACACCTTC
13 TRBD1 TRBJ2-5 - TRBV27 CASSLYRGETQYF TGTGCCAGCAGTTTATACAGGGGAGAGACCCAGTACTTC
18 - TRBJ1-3 - TRBV4-1 CASSQDYRISADGNTIYF TGCGCCAGCAGCCAAGATTATAGAATCTCGGCGGATGGAAACACCATATATTTT
13 TRBD1 TRBJ2-2 - TRBV28 CASRKTGTGELFF TGTGCCAGCAGAAAGACAGGGACCGGGGAGCTGTTTTTT
14 - TRBJ1-1 - TRBV7-9 CASSLATLNTEAFF TGTGCCAGCAGCTTAGCGACACTGAACACTGAAGCTTTCTTT
12 - TRBJ1-1 - TRBV11-2 CASSIRQYEAFF TGTGCCAGCAGTATCCGACAGTATGAAGCTTTCTTT
12 - TRBJ1-1 - TRBV7-9 CASNAGVTEAFF TGTGCCAGCAACGCAGGGGTCACTGAAGCTTTCTTT
14 TRBD2 TRBJ2-2 - TRBV6-5 CASPAGGDTGELFF TGTGCCAGCCCAGCGGGGGGGGACACCGGGGAGCTGTTTTTT
15 - TRBJ2-7 - TRBV4-1 CASSQDVQRYYEQYF TGCGCCAGCAGCCAAGATGTGCAGCGATACTACGAGCAGTACTTC
14 TRBD1 TRBJ1-5 - TRBV2 CASSADRPGQPQHF TGTGCCAGCAGTGCGGACAGGCCCGGTCAGCCCCAGCATTTT
14 TRBD1 TRBJ1-2 - TRBV28 CASRRDRGVWGYTF TGTGCCAGCAGGCGGGACAGGGGAGTGTGGGGCTACACCTTC
13 - TRBJ2-7 - TRBV7-2 CASSLSGSYEQYF TGTGCCAGCAGCTTATCAGGGTCCTACGAGCAGTACTTC
14 - TRBJ2-3 - TRBV5-1 CASQRMALGDTQYF TGCGCCAGCCAGCGTATGGCACTGGGAGATACGCAGTATTTT
14 - TRBJ1-2 - TRBV24-1 CATSDPGLGDGYTF TGTGCCACCAGTGATCCGGGACTAGGAGACGGCTACACCTTC
18 TRBD1 TRBJ2-5 - TRBV4-2 CASSHTLARTGAKETQYF TGTGCCAGCAGCCACACCCTAGCGAGGACAGGGGCGAAAGAGACCCAGTACTTC
13 - TRBJ2-7 - TRBV27 CASSLGGRGEQYF TGTGCCAGCAGTTTAGGAGGAAGGGGGGAGCAGTACTTC
15 - TRBJ2-5 few TRBV5-1 CASSSGDLDEETQYF TGCGCCAGCAGCTCTGGAGACCTAGACGAGGAGACCCAGTACTTC
14 TRBD1 TRBJ1-6 - TRBV27 CASSKTGSLSPLHF TGTGCCAGCAGTAAGACAGGGTCTCTTTCACCCCTCCACTTT
14 - TRBJ1-6 - TRBV28 CASSFRTYFSPLHF TGTGCCAGCAGTTTTAGGACATACTTTTCACCCCTCCACTTT
14 - TRBJ1-2 - TRBV5-1 CASSLGDTNYGYTF TGCGCCAGCAGCTTGGGAGATACTAACTATGGCTACACCTTC
15 TRBD1 TRBJ1-1 - TRBV28 CASRPTGVGTTEAFF TGTGCCAGCAGACCTACAGGGGTCGGGACCACTGAAGCTTTCTTT